Below are 30 T cell receptor beta chains sequenced from a single sample in a study of cytomegalovirus exposure and HLA in healthy donors. Both 60 Vbeta primers and 13 Jbeta primers went into the PCR. The assay was immunoSEQ multiplex PCR, and TCRdb's table has in-frame clones only and misses some. The table lists under 200,000 clones, 75% to 90% of them singletons. Specimen: PBMCs. The receptors here all came from a woman aged 25 to 39 in good health and CMV-seronegative.

CDR3 protein: CASSMGRDQPQHF. The CDR3 DNA is TGTGCCAGTAGTATGGGCAGGGATCAGCCCCAGCATTTT. The chain links TRBV19 to TRBJ1-5; a possible D gene is TRBD1 (5 bases). The V end lost 3 bases, the J end lost 5 bases, and 8 bases lay between the germline ends. There are 13 residues in the CDR3. Germline lookup yields CDR1 LNHDA and CDR2 SQIVND (reference sequence).

The genes are TRBV6-1 and TRBJ2-3; 8 bases are shared with TRBD2. This CDR3 has 15 amino acids. Trimming took 3 bases from V and 3 from J; bases not matched to a gene: 5. Germline CDR1 MNHNS, CDR2 SASEGT. The CDR3 sequence: CASSDLGGGTDTQYF. Written as DNA, the CDR3 is TGTGCCAGCAGTGACCTAGGCGGGGGGACAGATACGCAGTATTTT.

This sequence joins TRBV2 and TRBJ2-2; weak D call: TRBD1 (6 bases). The V and J ends lost 8 bases and 1 base respectively, with 20 bases between them. Germline V lookup: CDR1 SNHLY, CDR2 FYNNEI. The CDR3 contains 17 residues. Here the CDR3 reads CASRFTGGRGNTGELFF. The DNA for the CDR3 is TGTGCCAGCCGCTTCACTGGTGGCAGGGGGAACACCGGGGAGCTGTTTTTT. The entire variable domain, with the rest obtained from reference TRBV2 and TRBJ2-2, is as follows: EPEVTQTPSHQVTQMGQEVILRCVPISNHLYFYWYRQILGQKVEFLVSFYNNEISEKSEIFDDQFSVERPDGSNFTLKIRSTKLEDSAMYFCASRFTGGRGNTGELFFGEGSRLTVL.

The chain is built from TRBV9 and TRBJ2-2; weak D call: TRBD2 (7 bases). The CDR3 contains 17 residues. Between the trimmed V and J ends, which lost 3 bases and 2 bases, there was a span of 17 bases. Germline V gene sequence: CDR1 SGDLS, CDR2 YYNGEE. The CDR3 region has the DNA TGTGCCAGCAGCGAGAGAGGGGGGGGCGCCAACACCGGGGAGCTGTTTTTT. Amino acids: CASSERGGGANTGELFF. Using reference TRBV9 and TRBJ2-2 for the parts outside the CDR3, the full variable domain is DSGVTQTPKHLITATGQRVTLRCSPRSGDLSVYWYQQSLDQGLQFLIQYYNGEERAKGNILERFSAQQFPDLHSELNLSSLELGDSALYFCASSERGGGANTGELFFGEGSRLTVL.

The gene calls are TRBV5-1 and TRBJ2-4; 7 bases align to TRBD1. V shed 4 bases and J 2 bases; nucleotides not matched to a gene: 9. Germline CDR1 SGHRS, CDR2 YFSETQ. The CDR3 totals 16 residues. The CDR3 DNA is TGCGCCAGCAGCCCCCGGACAGGAATGACCAAAAACATTCAGTACTTC. Amino acid sequence: CASSPRTGMTKNIQYF.

V usage is TRBV27 and J usage is TRBJ1-1; D is unresolved. CDR3 size: 16 residues. CDR1 and CDR2 from the germline V gene are MNHEY and SMNVEV (reference sequence). V dropped 2 bases and J dropped 4 bases, with 17 bases sitting between them. The CDR3 sequence: CASSLRILQGSTEAFF. In nucleotides, the CDR3 is TGTGCCAGCAGTTTAAGGATTCTCCAAGGGAGCACTGAAGCTTTCTTT.

This chain connects TRBV27 to TRBJ2-7, with 9 nucleotides matching TRBD2. After removal of 3 bases from V and 3 bases from J, the junction contained 12 bases not matched to a gene. From germline, CDR1 is MNHEY and CDR2 SMNVEV (reference sequence). This CDR3 has 17 amino acids. The CDR3 sequence: CASSFGWGLAGSYEQYF. The CDR3 nucleotides read TGTGCCAGCAGTTTCGGGTGGGGACTAGCAGGGAGCTACGAGCAGTACTTC.

V usage is TRBV30 and J usage is TRBJ2-5; 8 nucleotides agree with TRBD1. The CDR3 extends over 15 amino acids. The germline CDR1 and CDR2 sequences are GTSNPN and SVGIG (reference sequence). Trimming cost V 0 bases and J 5 bases; bases outside gene matches: 8. The CDR3: CAWSVGQPGGETQYF. The CDR3 nucleotides are TGTGCCTGGAGTGTGGGCCAGCCAGGGGGCGAGACCCAGTACTTC.

The V call is TRBV27, the J call TRBJ2-1, with a weak D call TRBD1 (5 bases). V lost 6 bases and J lost 0, with 6 bases in between. In germline, CDR1 is MNHEY, CDR2 SMNVEV (reference sequence). The CDR3 spans 13 residues. CDR3 sequence (DNA): TGTGCCAGCAGGGGGCTCTCCTACAATGAGCAGTTCTTC. This encodes CASRGLSYNEQFF.

This clone was seen a single time. The chain is built from TRBV2 and TRBJ2-1, with 7 bases matching TRBD1. CDR1 is SNHLY and CDR2 is FYNNEI in the germline V gene. The CDR3 is made up of 12 amino acids. Trimming took 11 bases from V and 10 from J; bases not matched to a gene: 11. CDR3 bases: TGTGCCTACCGGGACAGCGGACCCGAGCAGTTCTTC. Residues: CAYRDSGPEQFF.

The J gene is TRBJ1-1, the V gene TRBV6-6; the match to TRBD1 covers 9 bases. The CDR3 is 15 residues long. Germline values: CDR1 MNHNY, CDR2 SVGAGI (reference sequence). J gave up 5 bases and V 6 bases, and 10 bases lay outside the gene matches. In DNA, the CDR3 is TGTGCCAGCAGGCCGCGGTGGGACAGGGATACTGAAGCTTTCTTT. Translation gives CASRPRWDRDTEAFF.

Points on this clone: The junction departs from germline at one end; a sequencing error may be responsible. This sequence joins TRBV7-2 and TRBJ2-1, with TRBD1 as a possible D gene (6 bases). The CDR3 is made up of 15 amino acids. Germline V gene data show CDR1 as SGHTA and CDR2 as FQGNSA. The CDR3 nucleotides read TGTGCCAGCAGCTTCGCAGGGGATTCCTACAATGATCAGTTCTTC. This codes for CASSFAGDSYNDQFF.

V usage is TRBV11-2 and J usage is TRBJ2-2, with D hard to call. The ends were cut back, 5 bases at V and 7 bases at J, with 14 bases in the middle. The CDR3 loop spans 14 amino acids. Germline V gene sequence: CDR1 SGHAT, CDR2 FQNNGV. CDR3 amino acids: CASSQNPGGGELFF. CDR3 bases: TGTGCCAGCAGCCAGAATCCCGGCGGCGGGGAGCTGTTTTTT.

This clone was detected a few times. The chain carries TRBV7-9 and TRBJ2-1; the D is unclear. V was trimmed by 5 bases and J by 0 bases, leaving 11 bases between them. This CDR3 spans 15 amino acids. The V gene's germline CDR1 is SEHNR and CDR2 FQNEAQ (reference sequence). CDR3 sequence reads: CASSRILSSYNEQFF. The CDR3 bases are TGTGCCAGCAGCAGAATCCTCAGCTCCTACAATGAGCAGTTCTTC.

The chain links TRBV6-6 to TRBJ2-7; D remains unclear. The germline V gene encodes CDR1 MNHNY and CDR2 SVGAGI (reference sequence). This CDR3 spans 15 amino acids. Trimming pared 0 bases from V and 2 bases from J, leaving 11 bases between. CDR3 DNA: TGTGCCAGCAGTTACTCGGGTTACAGTGCCTACGAGCAGTACTTC. Its translation is CASSYSGYSAYEQYF.

This clone has more than one count but fewer than ten. V gene TRBV14 combines with J gene TRBJ2-6; D remains unclear. The CDR3 is 14 amino acids. The V and J ends lost 3 bases and 0 bases respectively, with 3 bases between them. Germline lookup yields CDR1 SGHDN and CDR2 FVKESK. Written as DNA, the CDR3 is TGTGCCAGCAGCCAGGCCTCTGGGGCCAACGTCCTGACTTTC. It translates to CASSQASGANVLTF.

The chain recombines TRBV5-1 with TRBJ2-1; D is undetermined. The CDR3 totals 14 residues. V was clipped by 2 bases and J by 6 bases, with 12 bases between them. Germline V gene lookup returns CDR1 SGHRS and CDR2 YFSETQ. CDR3 sequence (DNA): TGCGCCAGCAGCTTAGGCCTCGGAGCCAATGAGCAGTTCTTC. Its protein is CASSLGLGANEQFF.

The chain couples TRBV27 to TRBJ2-1; 9 nucleotides line up with TRBD2. Germline V gene data show CDR1 as MNHEY and CDR2 as SMNVEV (reference sequence). The CDR3 loop spans 17 amino acids. V shed 5 bases, J shed 9 bases, and the junction held 17 bases outside the gene matches. CDR3 sequence reads: CASSPLAGVTLSGEQFF. The CDR3 region has the DNA TGTGCCAGCAGTCCCTTAGCGGGAGTAACTTTATCGGGTGAGCAGTTCTTC.

The rearrangement links TRBV6-6 to TRBJ1-5; D possibly corresponds to TRBD1 (6 bases). Deletions cut 5 bases from V and 3 bases from J, with 8 bases between. The CDR3 length is 13 residues. The germline gives CDR1 MNHNY, CDR2 SVGAGI (reference sequence). CDR3 nucleotides: TGTGCCAGCAGTCGGACAGTCAATCAGCCCCAGCATTTT. Translated, it gives CASSRTVNQPQHF.

Worth noting for this clone: Germline and junction disagree at one end, which may indicate a read error. This rearrangement joins TRBV20-1 to TRBJ1-1; unclear D gene. Germline CDR1 is DFQATT and CDR2 is SNEGSKA (reference sequence). This CDR3 is built from 10 residues. CDR3 region: CSSRRTEAFF. The CDR3 coding sequence is TGCAGTTCTAGGAGGACTGAAGCTTTCTTT.

The chain carries TRBV28 and TRBJ1-4; 8 bases agree with TRBD1. The germline V gene encodes CDR1 MDHEN and CDR2 SYDVKM. V lost 5 bases and J lost 8; bases outside the gene matches: 10. The CDR3 extends over 15 amino acids. CDR3 amino acids: CASSSAGGAREKLFF. In DNA form, the CDR3 reads TGTGCCAGCAGTAGCGCAGGGGGCGCGCGGGAAAAACTGTTTTTT.

This clone was seen once. This chain connects TRBV6-5 to TRBJ1-5; a possible D gene is TRBD1 (6 bases). Deletions cut 6 bases from V and 4 bases from J, with 13 bases between. CDR1 is MNHEY and CDR2 is SVGAGI in the germline V gene. This CDR3 is built from 14 residues. CDR3 loop: CASSLGQTNQPQHF. As DNA, the CDR3 is TGTGCCAGCAGCCTAGGACAGACTAATCAGCCCCAGCATTTT.

This rearrangement joins TRBV9 to TRBJ2-2; 7 bases are shared with TRBD2. This CDR3 region has 14 residues. Germline CDR1 SGDLS, CDR2 YYNGEE. J gave up 9 bases and V 0 bases, and 5 bases lay outside the gene matches. The CDR3 region is CASSVVEGGRELFF. The CDR3 DNA reads TGTGCCAGCAGCGTAGTGGAGGGAGGGCGGGAGCTGTTTTTT.

The rearrangement joins TRBV7-2 to TRBJ2-7; the match to TRBD2 covers 12 bases. CDR1 is SGHTA and CDR2 is FQGNSA in the germline V gene. The CDR3 loop spans 15 amino acids. With 5 bases clipped from V and 2 bases from J, the junction kept 4 bases outside the gene matches. CDR3 coding DNA: TGTGCCAGCAGCCCCGGACTAGCGGGACCCTACGAGCAGTACTTC. Its translation is CASSPGLAGPYEQYF.

J is TRBJ2-3 and V is TRBV7-3; D might be TRBD2 (6 bases). V was shortened by 3 bases and J by 5 bases, with 18 bases between the two germline ends. This CDR3 region has 16 residues. From germline, CDR1 is SGHTA and CDR2 FQGTGA. DNA of the CDR3: TGTGCCAGCAGCTTTAAGCCGCGGGGCGAAGGAGATACGCAGTATTTT. Protein: CASSFKPRGEGDTQYF. Variable domain in full (rest from reference TRBV7-3 and TRBJ2-3): GAGVSQTPSNKVTEKGKYVELRCDPISGHTALYWYRQSLGQGPEFLIYFQGTGAADDSGLPNDRFFAVRPEGSVSTLKIQRTERGDSAVYLCASSFKPRGEGDTQYFGPGTRLTVL.

The rearrangement joins TRBV9 to TRBJ2-5; TRBD2 might be the D (5 bases). Germline assignment: CDR1 SGDLS and CDR2 YYNGEE. The germline V and J ends were trimmed by 0 bases and 5 bases, with 14 bases remaining between them. The CDR3 extends over 15 amino acids. Written as DNA, the CDR3 is TGTGCCAGCAGCGTAGCCACCGGGGTGAGGGAGACCCAGTACTTC. This codes for CASSVATGVRETQYF.

The V gene is TRBV4-1, the J gene TRBJ2-6, with TRBD1 matching 11 bases. Germline V gene sequence: CDR1 MGHRA, CDR2 YSYEKL. The CDR3 has 19 residues. V shed 1 base and J 0 bases; nucleotides not matched to a gene: 5. The CDR3 region is CASSQGDRGYSSGANVLTF. CDR3 DNA: TGCGCCAGCAGCCAAGGGGACAGGGGGTACTCCTCTGGGGCCAACGTCCTGACTTTC.

The rearrangement links TRBV11-2 to TRBJ1-1; the D is unclear. This CDR3 region has 13 residues. Trimming removed 8 bases at V and 1 base at J, with 11 bases between. Germline V CDR1 and CDR2: SGHAT, FQNNGV. The CDR3 here is CASPLRPNTEAFF. As DNA, the CDR3 is TGTGCCAGCCCCCTGAGGCCGAACACTGAAGCTTTCTTT.

The rearrangement joins TRBV5-1 to TRBJ1-1, with TRBD1 as a possible D gene (5 bases). CDR1 and CDR2 from the germline V gene are SGHRS and YFSETQ. The ends were cut back, 5 bases at V and 5 bases at J, with 13 bases in the middle. CDR3 length: 13 residues. The CDR3 bases are TGCGCCAGCAGTACGCAGGGTGGGACTGAAGCTTTCTTT. It translates to CASSTQGGTEAFF.

V gene TRBV18 combines with J gene TRBJ2-1, with TRBD2 identical over 8 bases. Trimming at V came to 1 base and at J to 2 bases, leaving 1 base not matched to a gene. Per germline, CDR1 KGHSH and CDR2 LQKENI. The CDR3 has 15 amino acids. In DNA form, the CDR3 reads TGTGCCAGCTCACCACTAGCGGGACCCTACAATGAGCAGTTCTTC. This codes for CASSPLAGPYNEQFF.